This T cell receptor (beta chain) was identified during a study of shared clonotypes between healthy human individuals. The CDR3 runs to 13 residues. The germline V gene has CDR1 SQVTM and CDR2 ANQGSEA. The V end lost 4 bases, the J end lost 3 bases, and 12 bases lay between the germline ends. The protocol was immunoSEQ multiplex PCR, while the TCRdb copy is restricted to in-frame clones and leaves out a portion. There are about 1.5 million clones in the sample; about 96% occur only once, and roughly 1.2% lies in the top ten. V is TRBV29-1 and J is TRBJ1-1; maybe TRBD1 (5 bases). The TCR originated in a man aged 25 to 40 in good health. Sequenced input: naive CD4+ T cells sorted from blood. Subset reported: CD45RA+ positively selected. Here the CDR3 reads CSVGRGAYTEAFF. The CDR3 bases are TGCAGCGTTGGAAGGGGAGCTTACACTGAAGCTTTCTTT.